Below, 8 T cell receptor beta chains from the same sample are listed, as sequenced in a study of identical twins. TCRdb recomputed calls from the 5' RACE reads with MiXCR, one row per CDR3 protein. Among about 470,000 distinct CDR3 sequences listed, about 24% were seen once. This same sample was also taken into another study, of T cells expressing NK-cell markers.

Sequencing input: CD4+ T cells sorted from blood. The receptor source for this set is a woman younger than 35 in good health.

The V gene is TRBV7-8, the J gene TRBJ2-1, with D tentatively TRBD2 (7 bases). The V end lost 5 bases, the J end lost 0 bases, and 17 bases lay between the germline ends. From germline, CDR1 is SGHVS and CDR2 FQNEAQ. The CDR3 loop spans 17 amino acids. CDR3 in amino acids: CASSQRRGGASYNEQFF. The CDR3 nucleotides read TGTGCCAGCAGCCAAAGAAGGGGGGGGGCCTCCTACAATGAGCAGTTCTTC.

This clonotype has just a few counts. For the CDR3, the DNA is TGTGCCACTGGAACGTCCTACGAGCAGTACTTC. This gives the protein CATGTSYEQYF. V gene TRBV3-1 combines with J gene TRBJ2-7; no clear D gene. V lost 10 bases and J 1 base, leaving 8 bases between the germline ends. Germline CDR1 and CDR2: LGHDT and YNNKEL (reference sequence). This CDR3 is built from 11 residues.

In this sample, this clonotype turned up a few times. This chain links TRBV27 with TRBJ2-2, with no clear D. Germline assignment: CDR1 MNHEY and CDR2 SMNVEV (reference sequence). Trimming cost V 5 bases and J 8 bases, with 12 bases left between them. The CDR3 runs to 13 residues. This CDR3 reads CASSPINSGELFF. DNA of the CDR3: TGTGCCAGCAGTCCGATTAATTCGGGGGAGCTGTTTTTT.

This clonotype has a handful of counts. V is TRBV18 and J is TRBJ2-1; 10 bases match TRBD2. This CDR3 is built from 15 residues. From germline, CDR1 is KGHSH and CDR2 LQKENI. J was trimmed by 7 bases and V by 6 bases; bases with no gene match: 9. The CDR3 DNA sequence: TGTGCCAGCTCCCCCAGGGCTAGCGGGGGAAATGAGCAGTTCTTC. The encoded protein is CASSPRASGGNEQFF.

The chain links TRBV4-3 to TRBJ1-2; D is undetermined. Trimming took 0 bases from V and 7 from J, leaving 12 bases between them. Germline assignment: CDR1 LGHNA and CDR2 YSLEER. The CDR3 totals 14 residues. The CDR3 nucleotides are TGCGCCAGCAGCCAAGAGCCCGGTCGGGGTGGCTACACCTTC. Protein product: CASSQEPGRGGYTF.

V is TRBV7-8 and J is TRBJ2-3; 8 nucleotides agree with TRBD2. CDR1 is SGHVS and CDR2 is FQNEAQ in the germline V gene. The CDR3 totals 16 residues. After removal of 1 base from V and 4 bases from J, the junction contained 7 bases not matched to a gene. This chain's CDR3 is CASSLVIAGGSDTQYF. The DNA of the CDR3 is TGTGCCAGCAGCTTAGTGATTGCGGGAGGCTCAGATACGCAGTATTTT. Variable domain in full (rest from reference TRBV7-8 and TRBJ2-3): GAGVSQSPRYKVAKRGQDVALRCDPISGHVSLFWYQQALGQGPEFLTYFQNEAQLDKSGLPSDRFFAERPEGSVSTLKIQRTQQEDSAVYLCASSLVIAGGSDTQYFGPGTRLTVL.

A few counts support this clonotype. The chain joins TRBV6-1 to TRBJ1-1; possible D gene TRBD1, 6 bases. The V gene's germline CDR1 is MNHNS and CDR2 SASEGT. This CDR3 spans 14 amino acids. With 5 bases removed from V and 3 bases from J, the gap between germline ends came to 13 bases. CDR3 DNA: TGTGCCAGCAGTCTAACTTACAGGGACACTGAAGCTTTCTTT. It specifies CASSLTYRDTEAFF.

This clonotype was found a few times. The chain has TRBV6-5 and TRBJ1-2; D is unresolved. CDR1 and CDR2 (germline): MNHEY, SVGAGI. The CDR3 loop spans 15 amino acids. Trimming removed 0 bases from V and 8 bases from J, with 16 bases in between. In nucleotides, the CDR3 is TGTGCCAGCAGTTACTCGACTGGCAGCTCGCAGGGCTACACCTTC. This translates into CASSYSTGSSQGYTF.